This T cell receptor beta chain was identified during a study of T cells in women clearing cervical HPV infection. Study as a whole: Cases: HPV16-related CIN3 or worse on histology, 2 invasive cancers. Only a few women had HLA typing results available. Findings and caveats of the study: Each sample's T-cell count was unknown, possibly confounding richness. Controls had more TRBV6-7 (about 0.16%) than cases (about 0.11%).

CDR1 and CDR2 (germline): LNHDA, SQIVND (reference sequence). The CDR3 runs to 15 residues. Unmatched junction bases numbered 2, after V lost 4 bases and J lost 4 bases. On this clone: Its antigen is not identified. The missing CDR3 end, 3 residues past where the read stops, is filled in from the germline J gene.

Assay used: immunoSEQ multiplex PCR; TCRdb lists only in-frame clones, some missing. The sample has about 28,000 clones. The V call is TRBV19, the J call TRBJ1-6, with 9 bases aligning to TRBD1. Sample: blood buffy coat. The receptor comes from a woman between 18 and 70 years old with a cervical HPV16 infection that either progressed to CIN3+ or cleared (not recorded which). The sequenced part of the CDR3 DNA is TGTGCCAGTAGTACCGGGACAGGGTATAATTCACCC. Its protein product is CASSTGTGYNSP. The entire CDR3 protein reads CASSTGTGYNSPLHF.